This passage covers 10 T cell receptor beta chains from one sample sequenced in a study of blood T cell repertoires in COVID-19. Only in-frame clones appear in the TCRdb table, and some are missing; sequencing was by immunoSEQ multiplex PCR. The data contain 150,000 to 200,000 clones, around 76% of them seen just once; the ten biggest clones take up approximately 16%. The sample taken for sequencing was PBMCs or T cells enriched from blood (not recorded which). Receptors originate from a woman in her fifties or sixties with acute COVID-19.

J is TRBJ2-3 and V is TRBV7-9, with D maybe TRBD2 (6 bases). V was cut by 2 bases and J by 6 bases, with 12 bases left in between. Germline CDR1 and CDR2: SEHNR and FQNEAQ (reference sequence). The CDR3 consists of 14 residues. CDR3: CASSLFTGDDTQYF. CDR3 coding DNA: TGTGCCAGCAGCTTATTTACGGGGGATGATACGCAGTATTTT.

This clone has just a few counts. This chain connects TRBV6-5 to TRBJ1-5, with a tentative D call TRBD1 (6 bases). The CDR3 is made up of 15 amino acids. The V gene lost 2 bases and the J gene lost 5 bases, with 13 bases spanning the gap. The germline V gene encodes CDR1 MNHEY and CDR2 SVGAGI. The CDR3 DNA reads TGTGCCAGCAGTTACCTACAGGGTTCGGATCAGCCCCAGCATTTT. Protein sequence: CASSYLQGSDQPQHF.

This clone was detected once. V is TRBV29-1 and J is TRBJ1-1, with 9 bases lining up with TRBD1. V lost 6 bases to trimming and J lost 5 bases; unmatched junction nucleotides: 7. Germline V lookup: CDR1 SQVTM, CDR2 ANQGSEA. This CDR3 spans 13 amino acids. CDR3 loop: CSVSDRGLTEAFF. The CDR3, as DNA: TGCAGCGTATCGGACAGGGGCCTGACTGAAGCTTTCTTT.

The rearrangement joins TRBV28 to TRBJ1-5, with 7 positions matching TRBD1. Unmatched junction bases numbered 15, after V lost 4 bases and J lost 6 bases. CDR3 size: 17 residues. Germline V gene sequence: CDR1 MDHEN, CDR2 SYDVKM. CDR3 in DNA: TGTGCCAGCAGTTCAATGGGCCCGACAGGGACGCGTCAGCCCCAGCATTTT. This encodes CASSSMGPTGTRQPQHF.

The CDR3 loop reads CASSLRGGTDTQYF. The CDR3 DNA is TGTGCCAGCAGCTTAAGGGGGGGCACAGATACGCAGTATTTT. The chain carries TRBV7-3 and TRBJ2-3; maybe TRBD2 (6 bases). Germline V gives CDR1 SGHTA, CDR2 FQGTGA. V shed 1 base and J shed 1 base, with 6 bases lying between them. This CDR3 spans 14 amino acids.

The chain recombines TRBV7-2 with TRBJ2-7; 12 bases line up with TRBD2. The trim removed 5 bases at V and 1 base at J, leaving 3 bases unmatched. The CDR3 is 15 amino acids. Per germline, CDR1 SGHTA and CDR2 FQGNSA. In DNA form, the CDR3 reads TGTGCCAGCAGCCTGACTAGCGGGGGATCCTACGAGCAGTACGTC. Its protein product is CASSLTSGGSYEQYV.

The chain joins TRBV9 to TRBJ2-3, with D uncertain. The CDR3 sequence is 11 residues long. The germline CDR1 and CDR2 sequences are SGDLS and YYNGEE. The V end lost 2 bases, the J end lost 5 bases, and 3 bases lay between the germline ends. CDR3 residues: CASSVRDTQYF. As DNA, the CDR3 is TGTGCCAGCAGCGTTAGAGATACGCAGTATTTT.

In the case of this clone: Other nucleotide sequences in the sample specify the same CDR3. The chain combines TRBV6-1 with TRBJ1-3; 7 nucleotides align to TRBD1. The CDR3 has 16 amino acids. From germline, CDR1 is MNHNS and CDR2 SASEGT. V dropped 4 bases and J dropped 3; count of bases not matched to a gene: 9. Here the CDR3 DNA reads TGTGCCAGCAGTGTGGGCGACAGGGACAGTGGAAACACCATATATTTT. Translating gives CASSVGDRDSGNTIYF.

The J gene is TRBJ1-1, the V gene TRBV30; weak D call: TRBD1 (6 bases). CDR1 and CDR2 (germline): GTSNPN, SVGIG (reference sequence). The CDR3 is 13 amino acids. V lost 5 bases and J lost 1, with 11 bases in between. The chain's CDR3 is CAWGGQWNTEAFF. DNA for the CDR3: TGTGCCTGGGGTGGACAGTGGAACACTGAAGCTTTCTTT.

V and J are TRBV7-8 and TRBJ1-4; D call uncertain. V lost 1 base and J 10 bases, leaving 16 bases between the germline ends. The CDR3 runs 15 residues. Germline CDR1 SGHVS, CDR2 FQNEAQ. This CDR3 reads CASSLGPRRSGKLFF. The CDR3 bases are TGTGCCAGCAGCTTAGGTCCCAGACGGTCGGGAAAACTGTTTTTT.